The rows below give T cell receptor beta chains drawn from one sample of a study of blood T cell repertoires in COVID-19. Clones were read by immunoSEQ multiplex PCR, and TCRdb kept only the in-frame ones, dropping some. The table has around 360,000 clones, 70% to 90% seen once. Sequencing was performed on PBMCs or T cells enriched from blood (not recorded which). All receptors come from a man in his forties in a cohort exposed to, infected with or recovered from COVID-19 (not recorded which). Each CDR3 is given with its conserved first and last residue. A D gene is named only where the DNA matches it firmly. Clone size is not always given. Where it is, it says once, few, many or a class for expanded clones.

size	J	D	V	CDR3	DNA
.	TRBJ1-2	.	TRBV19	CASSDNSYGYTF	TGTGCCAGTAGCGACAATAGCTATGGCTACACCTTC
.	TRBJ2-7	TRBD2	TRBV9	CASWGLSFSYEQYF	TGTGCCAGCTGGGGACTATCATTCTCCTACGAGCAGTACTTC
.	TRBJ2-3	TRBD2	TRBV29-1	CSVLAGGTDTQYF	TGCAGCGTTCTAGCGGGAGGCACAGATACGCAGTATTTT
.	TRBJ2-7	TRBD2	TRBV6-1	CASSEFSPGTSGSPSSYEQYF	TGTGCCAGCAGTGAATTTTCTCCCGGGACTAGCGGGAGTCCGAGCTCCTACGAGCAGTACTTC
.	TRBJ2-2	.	TRBV2	CASSAQNTGELFF	TGTGCCAGCAGTGCACAGAACACCGGGGAGCTGTTTTTT
.	TRBJ1-5	TRBD1	TRBV10-3	CAISEAEGASNQPQHF	TGTGCCATCAGTGAGGCTGAGGGGGCGAGCAATCAGCCCCAGCATTTT
few	TRBJ2-7	.	TRBV6-1	CASSEVGDKYEQYF	TGTGCCAGCAGTGAAGTGGGAGACAAGTACGAGCAGTACTTC
.	TRBJ2-7	TRBD1	TRBV27	CASSLVGQGRIEQYF	TGTGCCAGCAGTTTGGTGGGACAGGGGAGGATCGAGCAGTACTTC
.	TRBJ2-3	TRBD2	TRBV13	CASSFNLVAGGSTDTQYF	TGTGCCAGCAGCTTTAATTTAGTAGCGGGAGGGTCCACAGATACGCAGTATTTT
.	TRBJ1-2	TRBD1	TRBV4-2	CASSQDLLDRNYGYTF	TGTGCCAGCAGCCAAGATCTGTTGGACAGGAACTATGGCTACACCTTC
.	TRBJ1-5	.	TRBV2	CASTRGGSQPQHF	TGTGCCAGCACCCGAGGAGGATCTCAGCCCCAGCATTTT
.	TRBJ1-5	.	TRBV2	CASRAQGFQPQHF	TGTGCCAGTAGGGCACAGGGTTTTCAGCCCCAGCATTTT
.	TRBJ2-2	TRBD1	TRBV19	CASSDRDREAGELFF	TGTGCCAGTAGTGACCGGGACAGGGAGGCCGGGGAGCTGTTTTTT
.	TRBJ2-1	.	TRBV9	CASSSGVSDEQFF	TGTGCCAGCAGCTCGGGAGTCAGTGATGAGCAGTTCTTC
few	TRBJ2-2	.	TRBV25-1	CASRAPNTGELFF	TGTGCCAGCAGGGCACCTAACACCGGGGAGCTGTTTTTT
.	TRBJ2-6	.	TRBV12-5	CASGLGSGSGANVLTF	TGTGCTAGTGGTTTGGGTAGTGGCTCTGGGGCCAACGTCCTGACTTTC
.	TRBJ2-4	.	TRBV28	CASSGSNIQYF	TGTGCCAGCAGTGGGAGTAACATTCAGTACTTC
.	TRBJ2-4	.	TRBV2	CASREAPAKNIQYF	TGTGCCAGCAGGGAGGCCCCAGCCAAAAACATTCAGTACTTC
.	TRBJ1-2	TRBD1	TRBV19	CASSIPRSGRQGSYGYTF	TGTGCCAGTAGTATCCCTCGTTCGGGAAGACAGGGATCCTACGGCTACACCTTC
once	TRBJ2-1	.	TRBV2	CASKISKGFDEQFF	TGTGCCAGCAAAATAAGTAAGGGGTTCGATGAGCAGTTCTTC
.	TRBJ1-5	.	TRBV10-2	CASSEWRLSFGNQPQHF	TGCGCCAGCAGTGAATGGAGGCTCAGCTTTGGCAATCAGCCCCAGCATTTT
.	TRBJ2-5	.	TRBV5-1	CASSFQGGAKTQYF	TGCGCCAGCAGCTTCCAGGGGGGAGCAAAGACCCAGTACTTC
.	TRBJ2-2	.	TRBV11-2	CASSPGGSNVRELFF	TGTGCCAGCAGCCCAGGCGGGTCGAACGTAAGGGAGCTGTTTTTT
.	TRBJ2-5	TRBD2	TRBV9	CASSVAPGLAGQDGRETQYF	TGTGCCAGCAGCGTAGCCCCGGGACTAGCGGGCCAGGATGGGCGAGAGACCCAGTACTTC
.	TRBJ1-4	TRBD1	TRBV27	CASSPRPQGANNEKLFF	TGTGCCAGCAGTCCCCGACCTCAGGGGGCGAATAATGAAAAACTGTTTTTT
once	TRBJ2-7	TRBD1	TRBV5-1	CASSPPDRGNEQYF	TGCGCCAGCAGCCCGCCGGACAGGGGGAACGAGCAGTACTTC
.	TRBJ1-1	TRBD1	TRBV7-8	CASSFRTGMNTEAFF	TGTGCCAGCAGCTTCCGGACAGGGATGAACACTGAAGCTTTCTTT
.	TRBJ2-3	TRBD2	TRBV7-6	CASSLGGTSATDTQYF	TGTGCCAGCAGCTTAGGGGGGACTAGCGCGACAGATACGCAGTATTTT
.	TRBJ1-5	.	TRBV10-3	CAISTGNNQPQHF	TGTGCCATCAGCACAGGGAACAATCAGCCCCAGCATTTT
.	TRBJ1-3	TRBD1	TRBV30	CAWSYTGGGGNTIYF	TGTGCCTGGAGTTATACAGGGGGCGGTGGAAACACCATATATTTT
.	TRBJ2-3	.	TRBV28	CASSPVVSTDTQYF	TGTGCCAGCAGTCCGGTGGTAAGCACAGATACGCAGTATTTT
.	TRBJ2-1	.	TRBV25-1	CASSEYWSGNEQFF	TGTGCCAGCAGTGAGTACTGGTCAGGCAATGAGCAGTTCTTC
.	TRBJ1-5	.	TRBV18	CASSRGVVNQPQHF	TGTGCCAGCTCACGGGGGGTAGTTAATCAGCCCCAGCATTTT
.	TRBJ2-1	.	TRBV6-5	CASSYSRWRPDEQFF	TGTGCCAGCAGTTACTCGCGGTGGCGTCCCGATGAGCAGTTCTTC
.	TRBJ1-1	.	TRBV19	CASSIRAEPYVAFF	TGTGCCAGTAGTATCAGGGCAGAGCCCTATGTAGCTTTCTTT